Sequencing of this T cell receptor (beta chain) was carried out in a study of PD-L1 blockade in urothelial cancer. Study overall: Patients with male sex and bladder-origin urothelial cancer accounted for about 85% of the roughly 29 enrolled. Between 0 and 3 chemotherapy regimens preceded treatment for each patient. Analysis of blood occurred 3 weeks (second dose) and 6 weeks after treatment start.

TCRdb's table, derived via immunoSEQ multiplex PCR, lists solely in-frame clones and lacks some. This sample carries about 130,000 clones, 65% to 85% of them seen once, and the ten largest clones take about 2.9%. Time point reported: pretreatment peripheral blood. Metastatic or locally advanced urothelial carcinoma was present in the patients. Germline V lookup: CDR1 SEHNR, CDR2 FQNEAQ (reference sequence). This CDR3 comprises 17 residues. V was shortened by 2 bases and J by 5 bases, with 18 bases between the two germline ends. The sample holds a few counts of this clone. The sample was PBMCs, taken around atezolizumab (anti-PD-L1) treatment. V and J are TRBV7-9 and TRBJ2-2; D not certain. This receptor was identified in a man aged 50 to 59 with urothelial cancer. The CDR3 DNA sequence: TGTGCCAGCAGCTTATGGGCTCCGGCAGAACTTACCGGGGAGCTGTTTTTT. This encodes CASSLWAPAELTGELFF.